This T cell receptor (beta chain) was observed in a study of blood T cell repertoires in COVID-19. Study-level information: PBMCs, B-cell-depleted T cells, or T cells provided the cDNA or gDNA that made up the material.

Between the trimmed V and J ends, which lost 8 bases and 1 base, there was a span of 17 bases. This CDR3 contains 16 residues. Germline loops: CDR1 WSHSY, CDR2 SAAADI. In the original analysis: Amplification from reference gene primers served as the basis for estimated nucleated cell counts. Produced via immunoSEQ multiplex PCR; TCRdb's table is partial and in-frame only. The V and J calls and clone size are taken from that table; D and trimming were inferred from the DNA. Of approximately 270,000 clones listed, 70% to 90% are singletons. V gene TRBV10-2 combines with J gene TRBJ2-2; D perhaps matches TRBD2 (7 bases). This TCR was sampled from a woman aged 30 to 39 with COVID-19, enrolled during active disease. Sequenced input: peripheral blood. The CDR3 region has the DNA TGCGCCAGCCTGTGGGGGGGGCACGGGAACACCGGGGAGCTGTTTTTT. Its translation is CASLWGGHGNTGELFF.